A single sample gave rise to the 10 T cell receptor beta chains below, sequenced in a study of Graves' ophthalmopathy and Graves' hyperthyroidism. TCR beta CDR3 regions were amplified from RNA transcripts. Second-round multiplex PCR came after first-round RT-PCR with HTBI primers. TCRdb analysed the multiplex PCR reads with MiXCR anew, one entry per CDR3 protein. The table lists about 620,000 distinct CDR3 sequences, about 20% of them singletons, with about 6.6% in the top ten. Sequenced: peripheral blood. The receptor source for this set is a woman under 30 with stable Graves' hyperthyroidism. Some clones in this sample may be carry-over from other donors' samples.

This clonotype was counted ten times or more. The chain is built from TRBV15 and TRBJ1-2, with D perhaps TRBD1 (5 bases). Germline V gene sequence: CDR1 LNHNV, CDR2 YYDKDF (reference sequence). This CDR3 comprises 15 residues. The ends were cut back, 5 bases at V and 5 bases at J, with 18 bases in the middle. The DNA of the CDR3 is TGTGCCACCAGCGGTGCCAGGGCGGAATCTTATGGCTACACCTTC. It translates to CATSGARAESYGYTF.

Ten or more counts support this clonotype. This sequence joins TRBV15 and TRBJ2-7; D possibly matches TRBD1 or TRBD2 (5 bases each). Germline CDR1 and CDR2: LNHNV and YYDKDF (reference sequence). V lost 0 bases and J lost 3, with 12 bases in between. This CDR3 contains 15 residues. CDR3 nucleotide sequence: TGTGCCACCAGCAGAGAGGGACGGCTAAACTACGAGCAGTACTTC. Translated, it gives CATSREGRLNYEQYF.

This clonotype was observed at least ten times. The chain employs TRBV29-1 and TRBJ1-1; D remains unclear. The V gene lost 8 bases and the J gene lost 4 bases, with 23 bases spanning the gap. The CDR3 length is 15 residues. In germline, CDR1 is SQVTM, CDR2 ANQGSEA. CDR3 residues: CSTRDPKSEGTEAFF. For the CDR3, the DNA is TGCAGCACCCGGGATCCCAAGTCGGAGGGCACTGAAGCTTTCTTT.

This clonotype was counted at least ten times. The chain is built from TRBV20-1 and TRBJ2-7, with D hard to call. The germline V and J ends were trimmed by 7 bases and 6 bases, with 13 bases remaining between them. Germline assignment: CDR1 DFQATT and CDR2 SNEGSKA (reference sequence). This CDR3 is 11 amino acids long. CDR3 in DNA: TGCAGTGAAACGAGGTGGGGCGAGCAGTACTTC. Protein: CSETRWGEQYF.

This clonotype has at least ten counts. The rearrangement joins TRBV28 to TRBJ1-2; D may be TRBD1 (5 bases). Trimming removed 6 bases from V and 1 base from J, with 12 bases in between. The CDR3 loop spans 14 amino acids. In germline, CDR1 is MDHEN, CDR2 SYDVKM. The CDR3 loop reads CASSYGTDNYGYTF. The CDR3 DNA follows: TGTGCCAGCAGCTACGGGACGGATAACTATGGCTACACCTTC.

This clonotype was observed at least ten times. The gene calls are TRBV6-1 and TRBJ2-7; D ambiguous. Germline CDR1 is MNHNS and CDR2 is SASEGT. This CDR3 is built from 16 residues. The ends were cut back, 2 bases at V and 5 bases at J, with 19 bases in the middle. The DNA for the CDR3 is TGTGCCAGCAGTGAACGTCGGAGCTTAAGAGCCGACGAGCAGTACTTC. It encodes CASSERRSLRADEQYF.

This clonotype appeared many times. The chain is built from TRBV19 and TRBJ1-1; 10 bases are shared with TRBD1. Germline V gene sequence: CDR1 LNHDA, CDR2 SQIVND (reference sequence). This CDR3 has 17 residues. The trim removed 0 bases at V and 0 bases at J, leaving 4 bases unmatched. CDR3 in DNA: TGTGCCAGTAGTATAGATCGCGACAGGGGGCTGAACACTGAAGCTTTCTTT. Encoded protein: CASSIDRDRGLNTEAFF.

This clonotype was counted at least ten times. The chain links TRBV6-5 to TRBJ1-1; D is undetermined. This CDR3 comprises 13 residues. The V end lost 2 bases, the J end lost 5 bases, and 9 bases lay between the germline ends. Germline CDR1 is MNHEY and CDR2 is SVGAGI. CDR3 DNA: TGTGCCAGCAGTTACGCGGGATGGACTGAAGCTTTCTTT. Protein sequence: CASSYAGWTEAFF.

The table lists this clonotype with many counts. The rearrangement uses TRBV7-2 and TRBJ1-5, with D possibly being TRBD1 (6 bases). Germline V gene sequence: CDR1 SGHTA, CDR2 FQGNSA. The CDR3 spans 14 residues. V dropped 5 bases and J dropped 7 bases, with 15 bases sitting between them. The CDR3 DNA follows: TGTGCCAGCAGCGTTACAGGGCGAGGGCAGCCCCAGCATTTT. It is translated as CASSVTGRGQPQHF.

In this sample, this clonotype turned up many times. At one end, the junction sequence differs from germline, possibly due to a read error. The chain joins TRBV6-2 or TRBV6-3 to TRBJ2-5; TRBD2 agrees at 7 bases. The germline CDR1 and CDR2 sequences are MNHEY and SVGEGT. The CDR3 consists of 13 residues. The CDR3 reads CAGSYGLVETQYF. The CDR3 DNA reads as TGTGCCGGCAGTTATGGACTAGTAGAGACCCAGTACTTC.